Following are 21 T cell receptor beta chains from one sample sequenced in a study of CD8 T cells in Susac syndrome (dated by TCRdb to between 2018 and 2021). Library prep was done by the immunoSEQ multiplex PCR assay. RNA was extracted using the RNeasy kit, and roughly 0.5 to 1 microgram was reverse transcribed with random hexamers. The public reads were quality trimmed at Q25 with fastp and then assembled into clones with MiXCR by TCRdb, keeping productive beta chains. Each CDR3 protein appears once, grouped with its most common genes and DNA. The sample table holds 100,000 to 150,000 distinct CDR3 sequences, of which around 75% were seen once. The leading ten clones occupy 0.51% of the sample. Sequences were obtained from CD8+ T cells from PBMCs. These receptors came from a human donor with multiple sclerosis.

The chain recombines TRBV7-9 with TRBJ2-3; D is undetermined. CDR1 is SEHNR, CDR2 FQNEAQ, per germline (reference sequence). Trimming left V 5 bases short and J 0 bases short, with 18 bases between. The CDR3 is 17 residues long. The CDR3, as DNA: TGTGCCAGCAGCCTACCTCTTGACGGCTCTAGCACAGATACGCAGTATTTT. Protein product: CASSLPLDGSSTDTQYF.

The rearrangement uses TRBV28 and TRBJ1-1; D not resolved. The CDR3 runs to 14 residues. Trimming left V 3 bases short and J 1 base short, with 9 bases between. Per germline, CDR1 MDHEN and CDR2 SYDVKM. The CDR3 protein is CASSLYARNTEAFF. The CDR3 nucleotides read TGTGCCAGCAGTTTGTATGCTCGGAACACTGAAGCTTTCTTT.

The chain joins TRBV24-1 to TRBJ1-5, with D tentatively TRBD1 (5 bases). This CDR3 has 15 amino acids. Germline V gene sequence: CDR1 KGHDR, CDR2 SFDVKD. V dropped 9 bases and J dropped 4 bases, with 18 bases sitting between them. CDR3 residues: CATRAAGDGNQPQHF. In DNA, the CDR3 is TGTGCCACCCGGGCGGCGGGGGATGGTAATCAGCCCCAGCATTTT.

The rearrangement links TRBV2 to TRBJ2-1, with 8 bases aligning to TRBD1. The CDR3 has 16 residues. The germline gives CDR1 SNHLY, CDR2 FYNNEI. V dropped 7 bases and J dropped 7; count of bases not matched to a gene: 15. As DNA, the CDR3 is TGTGCCAGCACCCCCCTTGGACAGGGATACTTTAATGAGCAGTTCTTC. As protein: CASTPLGQGYFNEQFF. The full variable domain, completed using reference TRBV2 and TRBJ2-1, is EPEVTQTPSHQVTQMGQEVILRCVPISNHLYFYWYRQILGQKVEFLVSFYNNEISEKSEIFDDQFSVERPDGSNFTLKIRSTKLEDSAMYFCASTPLGQGYFNEQFFGPGTRLTVL.

The V and J genes are TRBV5-6 and TRBJ2-5, with 9 bases that match TRBD2. After removal of 2 bases from V and 5 bases from J, the junction contained 4 bases not matched to a gene. The CDR3 length is 14 residues. CDR1 is SGHDT and CDR2 is YYEEEE in the germline V gene. CDR3 region: CASSFSGSLETQYF. CDR3 in DNA: TGTGCCAGCAGCTTTAGCGGGAGTCTGGAGACCCAGTACTTC.

The rearrangement joins TRBV18 to TRBJ2-7; D possibly uses TRBD1 or TRBD2 (6 bases each). The CDR3 totals 14 residues. Deletions cut 0 bases from V and 6 bases from J, with 12 bases between. Germline loops: CDR1 KGHSH, CDR2 LQKENI. As DNA, the CDR3 is TGTGCCAGCTCACCACCGGTAGGAGGGGGCGAGCAGTACTTC. Translated: CASSPPVGGGEQYF.

This chain uses TRBV2 with TRBJ1-5; TRBD1 might be the D (6 bases). In germline, CDR1 is SNHLY, CDR2 FYNNEI. Deletions cut 10 bases from V and 5 bases from J, with 15 bases between. This CDR3 region has 13 residues. The CDR3 sequence is CAKGGGLDQPQHF. CDR3 DNA sequence: TGTGCCAAAGGGGGGGGGCTAGATCAGCCCCAGCATTTT.

V and J are TRBV10-3 and TRBJ1-1, with 9 nucleotides matching TRBD1. V gave up 1 base and J gave up 5 bases; unmatched junction bases: 8. The CDR3 covers 16 residues. The germline gives CDR1 ENHRY, CDR2 SYGVKD. In DNA, the CDR3 is TGTGCCATCAGTGAGTTGGGACAGGGAGGAGAGACTGAAGCTTTCTTT. It is translated as CAISELGQGGETEAFF.

This clonotype was seen only a few times. The chain links TRBV4-1 to TRBJ2-3; D is possibly TRBD1 (5 bases). Germline assignment: CDR1 MGHRA and CDR2 YSYEKL. The ends were cut back, 0 bases at V and 0 bases at J, with 10 bases in the middle. CDR3 length equals 16 residues. The CDR3 region has the DNA TGCGCCAGCAGCCAAGATCTGGGGCCTAGCACAGATACGCAGTATTTT. Its translation is CASSQDLGPSTDTQYF.

The CDR3 sequence: CASSSHDRGSNQPQHF. DNA of the CDR3: TGTGCCAGCAGCTCCCACGACAGGGGAAGCAATCAGCCCCAGCATTTT. The chain recombines TRBV7-9 with TRBJ1-5, with 8 bases lining up with TRBD1. The CDR3 is 16 residues long. V dropped 4 bases and J dropped 1; count of bases not matched to a gene: 6. Looked up from germline, CDR1 is SEHNR and CDR2 is FQNEAQ (reference sequence).

V and J are TRBV28 and TRBJ1-5, with 7 positions matching TRBD1. The CDR3 runs to 14 residues. CDR1 and CDR2 (germline): MDHEN, SYDVKM. V was clipped by 6 bases and J by 7 bases; unmatched bases: 9. This CDR3 reads CASSYRGGGQPQHF. The CDR3, as DNA: TGTGCCAGCAGCTACAGGGGAGGAGGCCAGCCCCAGCATTTT.

J is TRBJ2-7 and V is TRBV27; D is unclear. The germline V gene has CDR1 MNHEY and CDR2 SMNVEV (reference sequence). V lost 8 bases and J 1 base, leaving 18 bases between the germline ends. This CDR3 spans 15 amino acids. The CDR3 region has the DNA TGTGCCAGCTCGTTCTTCGGTGGCGCTTCCTACGAGCAGTACTTC. This sequence encodes CASSFFGGASYEQYF.

This clonotype was counted a few times. The chain carries TRBV6-2 or TRBV6-3 and TRBJ2-7; 9 positions agree with TRBD2. Germline loops: CDR1 MNHEY, CDR2 SVGEGT. CDR3 size: 16 residues. V dropped 2 bases and J dropped 2; count of bases not matched to a gene: 7. DNA for the CDR3: TGTGCCAGCAGTTACCGTGCGGGGGGGCATCCCTACGAGCAGTACTTC. Amino acids: CASSYRAGGHPYEQYF.

This chain links TRBV7-9 with TRBJ2-2; unclear D gene. This CDR3 spans 13 amino acids. Looked up from germline, CDR1 is SEHNR and CDR2 is FQNEAQ (reference sequence). Trimming pared 7 bases from V and 0 bases from J, leaving 6 bases between. CDR3 coding DNA: TGTGCCAGCACCCAGACGAACACCGGGGAGCTGTTTTTT. Amino acid sequence: CASTQTNTGELFF.

The V call is TRBV12-3 or TRBV12-4, the J call TRBJ2-3, with 9 bases matching TRBD2. V gave up 5 bases and J gave up 0 bases; unmatched junction bases: 3. This CDR3 has 15 amino acids. This CDR3 is CASSIGTSSTDTQYF. The CDR3 DNA follows: TGTGCCAGCAGTATAGGGACTAGCAGCACAGATACGCAGTATTTT.

The sample holds a few counts of this clonotype. The rearrangement uses TRBV2 and TRBJ2-1; the D is unclear. CDR1 is SNHLY, CDR2 FYNNEI, per germline. Trimming cost V 1 base and J 8 bases, with 3 bases left between them. The CDR3 covers 11 residues. CDR3 loop: CASSEGYEQFF. Written as DNA, the CDR3 is TGTGCCAGCAGTGAAGGGTATGAGCAGTTCTTC.

V usage is TRBV7-2 and J usage is TRBJ2-1; 8 bases match TRBD2. Germline CDR1 is SGHTA and CDR2 is FQGNSA. There are 15 residues in the CDR3. V shed 0 bases, J shed 3 bases, and the junction held 1 base outside the gene matches. CDR3 sequence reads: CASSLASGVYNEQFF. CDR3 in DNA: TGTGCCAGCAGCTTAGCTAGCGGGGTCTACAATGAGCAGTTCTTC.

This chain links TRBV29-1 with TRBJ2-1; tentative D call: TRBD1 (7 bases). This CDR3 comprises 15 residues. V lost 7 bases to trimming and J lost 14 bases, with 30 bases between them. The germline V gene encodes CDR1 SQVTM and CDR2 ANQGSEA. CDR3 nucleotides: TGCAGCGCATTAGAGGGGGGAAAAACAGGGGTAGTCGAGTTCTTC. Translation: CSALEGGKTGVVEFF.

J is TRBJ2-5 and V is TRBV9; the D is unclear. CDR1 is SGDLS and CDR2 is YYNGEE in the germline V gene. V lost 8 bases to trimming and J lost 5 bases, with 10 bases between them. This CDR3 spans 11 amino acids. The CDR3: CARPLGETQYF. DNA of the CDR3: TGTGCCAGGCCCTTAGGGGAGACCCAGTACTTC.

This clonotype was found a few times. The chain carries TRBV5-1 and TRBJ1-2; D not certain. This CDR3 contains 13 residues. V was shortened by 0 bases and J by 0 bases, with 3 bases between the two germline ends. CDR1 is SGHRS and CDR2 is YFSETQ in the germline V gene. The CDR3: CASSLDPNYGYTF. The CDR3 DNA follows: TGCGCCAGCAGCTTGGATCCTAACTATGGCTACACCTTC.

This clonotype has more than one count but fewer than ten. The rearrangement uses TRBV7-2 and TRBJ2-1, with 8 bases aligning to TRBD2. The CDR3 runs 11 residues. Germline CDR1 and CDR2: SGHTA and FQGNSA. V lost 8 bases to trimming and J lost 9 bases; unmatched junction nucleotides: 3. CDR3 DNA: TGTGCCAGCGCGGGGGGTGGTGAGCAGTTCTTC. Translating it yields CASAGGGEQFF.